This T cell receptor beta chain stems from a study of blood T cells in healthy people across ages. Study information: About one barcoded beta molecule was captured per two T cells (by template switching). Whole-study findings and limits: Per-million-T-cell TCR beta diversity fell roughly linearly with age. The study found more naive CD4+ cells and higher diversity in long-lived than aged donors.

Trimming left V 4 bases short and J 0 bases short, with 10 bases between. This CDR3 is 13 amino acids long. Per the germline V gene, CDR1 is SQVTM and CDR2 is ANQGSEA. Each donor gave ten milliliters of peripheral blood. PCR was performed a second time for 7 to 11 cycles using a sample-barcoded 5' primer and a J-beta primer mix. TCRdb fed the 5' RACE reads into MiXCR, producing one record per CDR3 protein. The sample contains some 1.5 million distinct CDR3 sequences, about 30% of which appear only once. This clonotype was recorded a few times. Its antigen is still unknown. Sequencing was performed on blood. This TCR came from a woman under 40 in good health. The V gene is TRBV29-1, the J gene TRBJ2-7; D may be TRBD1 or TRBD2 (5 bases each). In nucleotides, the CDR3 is TGCAGCGTTGGGGGCGGGTTCTCCTACGAGCAGTACTTC. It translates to CSVGGGFSYEQYF.